This is a list of T cell receptor beta chains from one sample in a study of beta chain features in type 1 diabetes. Assay used: immunoSEQ multiplex PCR; TCRdb lists only in-frame clones, some missing. The sample records a few hundred thousand clones, approximately 30% being singletons. The sample was naive CD4+ T cells from blood. All receptors derive from a young man in good health. Each CDR3 is given with its conserved first and last residue. The D gene is left open where the match is weak. Some rows have no size entry. The others give once, few or many, or a class for an expanded clone.

D	V	J	size	DNA	CDR3
.	TRBV7-9	TRBJ2-7	few	TGTGCCAGCAGCTTAGCCGCTGTAAGCTACGAGCAGTACTTC	CASSLAAVSYEQYF
TRBD2	TRBV30	TRBJ2-1	.	TGTGCCTGGAGTGTAGTCCTAGCGGGCTCCTACAATGAGCAGTTCTTC	CAWSVVLAGSYNEQFF
.	TRBV7-9	TRBJ2-6	.	TGTGCCAGGGCGACGGCAGCCGAAGTAAGCTCTGGGGCCAACGTCCTGACTTTC	CARATAAEVSSGANVLTF
TRBD2	TRBV7-9	TRBJ2-3	few	TGTGCCAGCAGCTTAGTGGGGACTAGCCTCCCAGATACGCAGTATTTT	CASSLVGTSLPDTQYF
TRBD2	TRBV6-1	TRBJ2-7	once	TGTGCCAGCAGTCGTCTAGCGGCCATCTACGAGCAGTACTTC	CASSRLAAIYEQYF
TRBD2	TRBV10-3	TRBJ2-2	few	TGTGCCATCAGCCGACTAGCGCAGGACACCGGGGAGCTGTTTTTT	CAISRLAQDTGELFF
TRBD2	TRBV7-9	TRBJ2-1	.	TGTGCCAGCAGCGGCGGAGGGCCTAGCGGGCTGCAGTTCTTC	CASSGGGPSGLQFF
TRBD2	TRBV29-1	TRBJ2-7	.	TGCAGCGCGTGGACTAGCGCCGACTCCTACGAGCAGTACTTC	CSAWTSADSYEQYF
.	TRBV11-2	TRBJ2-4	few	TGTGCCAGCAGCTCTTACCCTGGCTCCTTAGCCAAAAACATTCAGTACTTC	CASSSYPGSLAKNIQYF
.	TRBV19	TRBJ1-1	once	TGTGCCAGTAGTATAATGGGGAACACTGAAGCTTTCTTT	CASSIMGNTEAFF
.	TRBV9	TRBJ2-1	few	TGTGCCAGCAGCGTGATAGCTGTCGGAGATCTCTACAATGAGCAGTTCTTC	CASSVIAVGDLYNEQFF
.	TRBV6-7	TRBJ2-7	.	TGTGCCAGCAGTTATGGGTACAATAGGTTATCCTACGAGCAGTACTTC	CASSYGYNRLSYEQYF
TRBD2	TRBV9	TRBJ2-1	.	TGTGCCAGCAGCGTAGGCTGGACTAGCGGGAGTAATGAGCAGTTCTTC	CASSVGWTSGSNEQFF
.	TRBV20-1	TRBJ1-1	once	TGCAGTGCTAGAGAAACAGAATCAGCTTTCTTT	CSARETESAFF
.	TRBV18	TRBJ1-1	few	TGTGCCAGCTCACCGGTCAGGGGTCGCGACACTGAAGCTTTCTTT	CASSPVRGRDTEAFF
.	TRBV11-2	TRBJ2-2	.	TGTGCCAGCAGCTTGTTCAGCACCGGGGAGCTGTTTTTT	CASSLFSTGELFF
.	TRBV12-5	TRBJ1-4	.	TGTGCTAGTGGTTTGGACTCCCTCGGTGAAAAACTGTTTTTT	CASGLDSLGEKLFF
TRBD2	TRBV9	TRBJ2-1	once	TGTGCCAGCAGCGTCGAGCGGGAGTTGTTGAATGAGCAGTTCTTC	CASSVERELLNEQFF
TRBD2	TRBV29-1	TRBJ2-1	.	TGCAGCGTGCCCGGGGGAGCGGGAGCCTACAATGAGCAGTTCTTC	CSVPGGAGAYNEQFF
.	TRBV2	TRBJ1-5	.	TGTGCCAACCTAGATCCGTTAAATCAGCCCCAGCATTTT	CANLDPLNQPQHF
.	TRBV4-1	TRBJ2-7	.	TGCGCCAGCAGCCGTGTTCCGGGGCCAACTTACGAGCAGTACTTC	CASSRVPGPTYEQYF
.	TRBV30	TRBJ1-1	.	TGTGCCTGGAGTTCGCAGATGAACACTGAAGCTTTCTTT	CAWSSQMNTEAFF
TRBD1	TRBV29-1	TRBJ1-1	.	TGCAGCGTTGATTTTAGACAGGGTTTAGGGGTGAACACTGAAGCTTTCTTT	CSVDFRQGLGVNTEAFF
TRBD1	TRBV5-4	TRBJ1-2	once	TGTGCCAGCAGCAGGGACAGCAATAACTATGGCTACACCTTC	CASSRDSNNYGYTF
.	TRBV9	TRBJ2-7	.	TGTGCCAGCAGCGTAGCTACTGGGGGCTACGAGCAGTACTTC	CASSVATGGYEQYF
.	TRBV10-3	TRBJ1-5	few	TGTGCCATCAGTGGAGGGGCAGGGCAGCCCCAGCATTTT	CAISGGAGQPQHF
.	TRBV11-3	TRBJ2-1	.	TGTGCCAGCAGCCCGGGGACCGCTGGCAACAATGAGCAGTTCTTC	CASSPGTAGNNEQFF
.	TRBV30	TRBJ1-3	few	TGTGCCTGGAGTGGTGGGGATCCTGGAAACACCATATATTTT	CAWSGGDPGNTIYF
.	TRBV7-2	TRBJ1-2	.	TGTGCCAGCAGCTTAGCGTCCGGGCGCTATGGCTACACCTTC	CASSLASGRYGYTF
.	TRBV30	TRBJ1-2	.	TGTGCCTGGAGTAATTATCGGGGGATAGTTGGCTACACCTTC	CAWSNYRGIVGYTF
.	TRBV5-4	TRBJ2-6	.	TGTGCCAGCAGCTTGGGACTAGGCTCTAACTCTGGGGCCAACGTCCTGACTTTC	CASSLGLGSNSGANVLTF
TRBD1	TRBV30	TRBJ2-7	few	TGTGCCTGGAGTAAAAGGACAGGCGGCTACGAGCAGTACTTC	CAWSKRTGGYEQYF
.	TRBV30	TRBJ2-4	.	TGTGCCTGGAGTCGGGCAGGGGCCGCCAAAAACATTCAGTACTTC	CAWSRAGAAKNIQYF
.	TRBV2	TRBJ2-1	.	TGTGCCAGCAAAAGACTCAACACGGCGCCTGAGCAGTTCTTC	CASKRLNTAPEQFF
TRBD1	TRBV6-5	TRBJ2-7	.	TGTGCCAGCACCCCCCCAGGGGGCTACGAGCAGTACTTC	CASTPPGGYEQYF
.	TRBV29-1	TRBJ2-3	few	TGCAGCGTTGAAGGGCAGGGGATACGAGATACGCAGTATTTT	CSVEGQGIRDTQYF
TRBD1	TRBV29-1	TRBJ1-5	few	TGCAGCGTAGGACAGGGGGCAGGTCAGCCCCAGCATTTT	CSVGQGAGQPQHF
TRBD2	TRBV7-2	TRBJ2-1	few	TGTGCCAGCAGCTTAGAGGGGACTATCTACAATGAGCAGTTCTTC	CASSLEGTIYNEQFF
.	TRBV7-2	TRBJ2-4	few	TGTGCCAGCAGCTTTATAGCTGTCGGGGCCAAAAACATTCAGTACTTC	CASSFIAVGAKNIQYF